What follows are 18 T cell receptor beta chains derived from one specimen sequenced in a study of control samples from healthy donors and cancer patients. Clones were read by immunoSEQ multiplex PCR, and TCRdb kept only the in-frame ones, dropping some. In the table there are 90,000 to 110,000 clones, around 89% of which are singletons. The sample comprised blood. The receptor source for this set is a woman aged 45-65 years in good health.

The chain is built from TRBV11-2 and TRBJ1-6; D remains ambiguous. The CDR3 is 14 residues long. From germline, CDR1 is SGHAT and CDR2 FQNNGV. Trimming removed 5 bases at V and 5 bases at J, with 10 bases between. CDR3: CASSLGRDNSPLHF. In DNA form, the CDR3 reads TGTGCCAGCAGCCTTGGCCGGGATAATTCACCCCTCCACTTT.

This chain connects TRBV6-1 to TRBJ2-7; D may be TRBD2 (6 bases). The CDR3 runs 13 residues. V lost 1 base and J lost 8, with 12 bases in between. Germline V gene lookup returns CDR1 MNHNS and CDR2 SASEGT. CDR3 sequence reads: CASSEGAGTQQYV. The CDR3 DNA reads TGTGCCAGCAGTGAAGGGGCGGGAACACAGCAGTACGTC.

The chain is built from TRBV4-1 and TRBJ1-1; 9 bases are a match to TRBD1. V shed 4 bases and J 3 bases; nucleotides not matched to a gene: 15. This CDR3 comprises 18 residues. Germline assignment: CDR1 MGHRA and CDR2 YSYEKL. This CDR3 is CASSPSLLTGTGYTEAFF. Here the CDR3 DNA reads TGCGCCAGCAGCCCGTCTCTACTCACCGGGACAGGGTACACTGAAGCTTTCTTT.

The gene calls are TRBV9 and TRBJ2-3; D may be TRBD2 (6 bases). This CDR3 comprises 17 residues. Germline assignment: CDR1 SGDLS and CDR2 YYNGEE. Between the trimmed V and J ends, which lost 0 bases and 5 bases, there was a span of 19 bases. CDR3 sequence (DNA): TGTGCCAGCAGCGTAGCTCTGAGGACGGGAGTGGGAGATACGCAGTATTTT. This sequence encodes CASSVALRTGVGDTQYF.

The chain recombines TRBV7-3 with TRBJ2-1; TRBD2 aligns across 11 bases. After removal of 4 bases from V and 15 bases from J, the junction contained 8 bases not matched to a gene. This CDR3 has 13 residues. Germline CDR1 reads SGHTA; CDR2 reads FQGTGA. The CDR3 is CASSSLTSGEWFF. The CDR3 bases are TGTGCCAGCAGCTCCTTGACTAGCGGGGAATGGTTCTTC.

The chain links TRBV11-3 to TRBJ1-1, with D uncertain. In germline, CDR1 is SGHNT, CDR2 YENEEA. Trimming pared 9 bases from V and 9 bases from J, leaving 11 bases between. The CDR3 contains 10 residues. The CDR3 DNA is TGTGCCAGTCAACCTCCGCAAGCTTTCTTT. Translating gives CASQPPQAFF.

This clone came up a few times. The chain links TRBV6-2 or TRBV6-3 to TRBJ2-4; 10 bases are a match to TRBD1. This CDR3 is built from 17 residues. Germline V gene lookup returns CDR1 MNHEY and CDR2 SVGEGT. After removal of 5 bases from V and 6 bases from J, the junction contained 13 bases not matched to a gene. The CDR3 DNA reads as TGTGCCAGCAGTCCCCGGTTGACAGGGGGCACGGGAAACATTCAGTACTTC. Translation: CASSPRLTGGTGNIQYF.

V gene TRBV3-1 (or the pseudogene TRBV3-2) combines with J gene TRBJ2-5; possible D gene TRBD2, 6 bases. CDR3 length equals 15 residues. Germline CDR1 and CDR2: LGHDT and YNNKEL (reference sequence). V lost 0 bases and J 5 bases, leaving 13 bases between the germline ends. CDR3 loop: CASSQDPGTSETQYF. The CDR3 DNA reads TGTGCCAGCAGCCAAGACCCCGGGACTTCGGAGACCCAGTACTTC.

The CDR3 loop reads CASSYRRSGANVLTF. The CDR3 nucleotides are TGTGCCAGCAGTTATCGCCGGTCTGGGGCCAACGTCCTGACTTTC. The rearrangement uses TRBV6-5 and TRBJ2-6; D is uncertain. V was trimmed by 3 bases and J by 1 base, leaving 7 bases between them. The germline V gene has CDR1 MNHEY and CDR2 SVGAGI. The CDR3 is made up of 15 amino acids.

The chain combines TRBV4-3 with TRBJ1-1; weak D call: TRBD1 (6 bases). The CDR3 length is 15 residues. CDR1 LGHNA and CDR2 YSLEER come from the germline V gene. Trimming took off 0 bases at V and 1 base at J, with 9 bases between the two ends. This chain's CDR3 is CASSQDRGPNTEAFF. The CDR3 DNA is TGCGCCAGCAGCCAAGACAGGGGACCGAACACTGAAGCTTTCTTT.

As concerns this clone: Other DNA sequences in this sample translate to the same CDR3. The chain has TRBV9 and TRBJ1-4, with a weak D call TRBD1 (5 bases). V was trimmed by 2 bases and J by 4 bases, leaving 9 bases between them. This CDR3 spans 14 amino acids. The germline CDR1 and CDR2 sequences are SGDLS and YYNGEE. CDR3 in amino acids: CASSVSGNNEKLFF. DNA of the CDR3: TGTGCCAGCAGCGTCTCAGGGAATAATGAAAAACTGTTTTTT.

This chain connects TRBV12-3 or TRBV12-4 to TRBJ2-3; D is possibly TRBD1 (5 bases). The length of the CDR3 is 13 residues. The ends were cut back, 11 bases at V and 0 bases at J, with 12 bases in the middle. The CDR3: CASQGPSTDTQYF. CDR3 DNA sequence: TGTGCCTCCCAGGGTCCCAGCACAGATACGCAGTATTTT.

There are many counts of this clone. The rearrangement uses TRBV6-5 and TRBJ2-7; the D is unclear. The CDR3 is 12 residues long. Germline CDR1 reads MNHEY; CDR2 reads SVGAGI. The germline V and J ends were trimmed by 2 bases and 5 bases, with 7 bases remaining between them. The CDR3 spells CASSYHNHEQYF. The CDR3 DNA reads TGTGCCAGCAGTTACCACAACCACGAGCAGTACTTC.

The chain uses TRBV13 and TRBJ2-3; no clear D. V gave up 4 bases and J gave up 3 bases, with 8 bases separating them. There are 13 residues in the CDR3. Germline-derived CDR1 and CDR2 are PRHDT and FYEKMQ (reference sequence). The CDR3 spells CASSYPMTDTQYF. The CDR3 bases are TGTGCCAGCAGCTATCCCATGACAGATACGCAGTATTTT.

The chain carries TRBV27 and TRBJ2-2; TRBD2 aligns across 10 bases. Trimming at V came to 5 bases and at J to 4 bases, leaving 4 bases not matched to a gene. The CDR3 runs 15 residues. Per germline, CDR1 MNHEY and CDR2 SMNVEV (reference sequence). The DNA for the CDR3 is TGTGCCAGCAGTCTAGAGCGGGGGGGCACCGGGGAGCTGTTTTTT. Its protein is CASSLERGGTGELFF.

This rearrangement joins TRBV7-9 to TRBJ2-5; possible D gene TRBD1, 5 bases. Trimming shortened V by 1 base and J by 5 bases, and 8 bases separated the two germline ends. Germline CDR1 is SEHNR and CDR2 is FQNEAQ (reference sequence). The CDR3 extends over 13 amino acids. The CDR3 region has the DNA TGTGCCAGCAGCTTAGGGGGCCGGGAGACCCAGTACTTC. It is translated as CASSLGGRETQYF.

This clone was observed a single time. The J gene is TRBJ2-5, the V gene TRBV18; D possibly uses TRBD1 or TRBD2 (5 bases each). Germline V gene lookup returns CDR1 KGHSH and CDR2 LQKENI. Trimming cost V 6 bases and J 5 bases, with 16 bases left between them. The CDR3 spans 14 residues. The CDR3 loop is CASSPGPPGETQYF. For the CDR3, the DNA is TGTGCCAGCTCCCCGGGACCTCCGGGGGAGACCCAGTACTTC.

The V and J genes are TRBV7-3 and TRBJ1-1; no firm D call. This CDR3 is built from 19 residues. Germline V lookup: CDR1 SGHTA, CDR2 FQGTGA. V was shortened by 2 bases and J by 3 bases, with 25 bases between the two germline ends. The CDR3 DNA follows: TGTGCCAGCAGCTTAGGAGTGGGGATCCCAGTTGTTCACGACACTGAAGCTTTCTTT. Its translation: CASSLGVGIPVVHDTEAFF.